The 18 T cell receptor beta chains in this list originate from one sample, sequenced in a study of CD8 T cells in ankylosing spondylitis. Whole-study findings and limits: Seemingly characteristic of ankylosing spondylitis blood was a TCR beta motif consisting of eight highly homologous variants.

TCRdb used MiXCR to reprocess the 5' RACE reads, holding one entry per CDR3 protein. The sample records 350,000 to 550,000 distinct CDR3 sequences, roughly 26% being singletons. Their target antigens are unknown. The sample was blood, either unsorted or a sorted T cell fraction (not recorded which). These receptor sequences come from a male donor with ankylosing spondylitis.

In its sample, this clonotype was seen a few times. The CDR3 here is CASSIRGQNTDTQYF. CDR3 coding DNA: TGTGCCAGCAGCATAAGGGGGCAAAACACAGATACGCAGTATTTT. This chain joins TRBV11-2 and TRBJ2-3; 7 positions agree with TRBD1. Germline CDR1 is SGHAT and CDR2 is FQNNGV. J gave up 2 bases and V 5 bases, and 7 bases lay outside the gene matches. This CDR3 comprises 15 residues.

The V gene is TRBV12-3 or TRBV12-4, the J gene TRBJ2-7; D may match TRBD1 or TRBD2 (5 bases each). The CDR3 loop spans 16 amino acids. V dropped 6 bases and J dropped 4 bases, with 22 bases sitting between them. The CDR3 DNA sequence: TGTGCCAGCAGCCCATTTACCCGGACGGGGACGTACGAGCAGTACTTC. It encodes CASSPFTRTGTYEQYF.

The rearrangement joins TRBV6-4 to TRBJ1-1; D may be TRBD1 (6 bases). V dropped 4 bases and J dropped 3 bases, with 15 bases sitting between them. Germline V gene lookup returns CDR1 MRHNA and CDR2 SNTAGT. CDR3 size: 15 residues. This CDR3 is CASSVVQGGYTEAFF. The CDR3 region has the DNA TGTGCCAGCAGTGTGGTACAGGGAGGTTACACTGAAGCTTTCTTT.

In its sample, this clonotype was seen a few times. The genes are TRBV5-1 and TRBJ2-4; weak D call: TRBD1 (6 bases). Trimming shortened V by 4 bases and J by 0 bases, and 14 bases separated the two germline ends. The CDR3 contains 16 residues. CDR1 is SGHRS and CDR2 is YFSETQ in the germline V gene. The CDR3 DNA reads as TGCGCCAGCAGCCTTACAGGGTCCCTAGCCAAAAACATTCAGTACTTC. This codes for CASSLTGSLAKNIQYF.

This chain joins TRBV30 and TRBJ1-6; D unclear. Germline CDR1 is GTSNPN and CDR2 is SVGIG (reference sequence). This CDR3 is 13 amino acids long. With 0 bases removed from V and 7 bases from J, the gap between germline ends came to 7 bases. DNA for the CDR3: TGTGCCTGGAGTGTACGGCGGAATTCACCCCTCCACTTT. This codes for CAWSVRRNSPLHF.

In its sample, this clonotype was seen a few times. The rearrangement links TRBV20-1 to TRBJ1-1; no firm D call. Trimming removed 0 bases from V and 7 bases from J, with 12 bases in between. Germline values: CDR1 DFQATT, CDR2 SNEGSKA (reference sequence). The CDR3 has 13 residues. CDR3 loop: CSAREGRRIEAFF. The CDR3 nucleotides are TGCAGTGCTAGAGAAGGCAGGCGGATTGAAGCTTTCTTT.

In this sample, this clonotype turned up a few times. The CDR3 here is CASRMTEQETQYF. The CDR3 nucleotides read TGTGCCAGCAGAATGACAGAGCAAGAGACCCAGTACTTC. This chain joins TRBV12-3 or TRBV12-4 and TRBJ2-5; TRBD1 is a possible D gene (5 bases). The CDR3 consists of 13 residues. The V end was cut by 6 bases, the J end by 2 bases, with 10 bases between.

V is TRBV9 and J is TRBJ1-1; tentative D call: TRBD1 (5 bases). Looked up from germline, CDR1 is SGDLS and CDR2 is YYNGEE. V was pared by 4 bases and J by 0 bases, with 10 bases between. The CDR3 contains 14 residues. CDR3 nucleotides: TGTGCCAGCAGCAGGCAGGGAGTGAACACTGAAGCTTTCTTT. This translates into CASSRQGVNTEAFF.

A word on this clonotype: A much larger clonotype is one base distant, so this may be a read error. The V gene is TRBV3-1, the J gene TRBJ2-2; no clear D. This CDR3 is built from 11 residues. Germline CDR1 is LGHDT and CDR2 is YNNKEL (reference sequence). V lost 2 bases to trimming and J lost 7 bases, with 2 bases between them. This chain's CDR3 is CASSQNGELFF. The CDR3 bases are TGTGCCAGCAGCCAAAACGGGGAGCTGTTTTTT.

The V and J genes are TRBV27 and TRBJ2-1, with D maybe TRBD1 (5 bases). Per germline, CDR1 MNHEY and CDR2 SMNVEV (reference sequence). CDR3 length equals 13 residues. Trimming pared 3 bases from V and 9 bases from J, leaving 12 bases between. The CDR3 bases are TGTGCCAGCAGTTTCACACCTGGGGCTGAGCAGTTCTTC. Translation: CASSFTPGAEQFF.

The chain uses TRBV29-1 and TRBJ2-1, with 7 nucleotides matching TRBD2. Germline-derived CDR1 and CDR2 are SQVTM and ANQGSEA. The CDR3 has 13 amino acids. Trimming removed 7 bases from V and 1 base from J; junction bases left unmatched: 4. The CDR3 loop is CSAPAGSYNEQFF. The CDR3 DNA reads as TGCAGCGCCCCAGCGGGATCCTACAATGAGCAGTTCTTC.

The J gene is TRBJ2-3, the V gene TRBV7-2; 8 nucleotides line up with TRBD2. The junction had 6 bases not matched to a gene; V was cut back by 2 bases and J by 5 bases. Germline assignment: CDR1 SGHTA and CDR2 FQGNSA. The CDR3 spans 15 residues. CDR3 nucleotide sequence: TGTGCCAGCAGCTTAAGTGGGCGGGAGGAAGATACGCAGTATTTT. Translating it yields CASSLSGREEDTQYF. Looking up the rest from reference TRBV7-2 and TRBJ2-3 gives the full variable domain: GAGVSQSPSNKVTEKGKDVELRCDPISGHTALYWYRQSLGQGLEFLIYFQGNSAPDKSGLPSDRFSAERTGGSVSTLTIQRTQQEDSAVYLCASSLSGREEDTQYFGPGTRLTVL.

The CDR3 spells CASSFLGANQPQHF. The CDR3 DNA reads TGTGCCAGCAGTTTCCTAGGGGCTAATCAGCCCCAGCATTTT. The chain is built from TRBV12-3 or TRBV12-4 and TRBJ1-5; a weak D match, TRBD1 (5 bases). Trimming removed 3 bases at V and 4 bases at J, with 10 bases between. The CDR3 is made up of 14 amino acids.

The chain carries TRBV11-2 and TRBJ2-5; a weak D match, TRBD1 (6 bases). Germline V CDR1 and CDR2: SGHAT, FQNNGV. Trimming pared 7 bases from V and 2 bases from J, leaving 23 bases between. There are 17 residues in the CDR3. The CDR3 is CASTPSRSQGRQETQYF. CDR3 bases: TGTGCCAGCACCCCGTCCCGATCACAGGGCAGGCAAGAGACCCAGTACTTC.

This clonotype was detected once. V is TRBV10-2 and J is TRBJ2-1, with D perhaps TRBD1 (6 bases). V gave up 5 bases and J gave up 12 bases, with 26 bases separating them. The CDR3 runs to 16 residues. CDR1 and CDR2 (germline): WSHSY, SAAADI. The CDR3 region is CASSSIPHGGPDGQFF. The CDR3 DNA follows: TGCGCCAGCAGTAGTATCCCCCATGGGGGCCCGGACGGGCAGTTCTTC.

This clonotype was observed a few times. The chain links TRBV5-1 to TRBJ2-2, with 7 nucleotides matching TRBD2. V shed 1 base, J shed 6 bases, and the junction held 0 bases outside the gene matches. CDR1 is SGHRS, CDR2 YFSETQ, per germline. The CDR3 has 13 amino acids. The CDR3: CASSLTSAGELFF. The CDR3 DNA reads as TGCGCCAGCAGCTTGACTAGCGCCGGGGAGCTGTTTTTT.

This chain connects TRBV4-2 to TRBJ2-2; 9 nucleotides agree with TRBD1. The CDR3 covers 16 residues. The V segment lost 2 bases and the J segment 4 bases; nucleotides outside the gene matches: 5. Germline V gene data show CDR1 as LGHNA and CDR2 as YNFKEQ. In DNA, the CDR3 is TGTGCCAGCAGCCAAACCGGGACAGGGAGCACCGGGGAGCTGTTTTTT. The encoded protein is CASSQTGTGSTGELFF.

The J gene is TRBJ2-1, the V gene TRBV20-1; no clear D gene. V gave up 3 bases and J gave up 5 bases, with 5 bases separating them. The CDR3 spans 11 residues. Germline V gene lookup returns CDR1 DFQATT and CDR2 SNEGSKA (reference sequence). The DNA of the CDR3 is TGCAGTGCTAGTAACAACAATGAGCAGTTCTTC. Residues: CSASNNNEQFF.